This T cell receptor (beta chain) was identified in a study of shared clonotypes between healthy human individuals. V shed 2 bases and J shed 8 bases, with 13 bases lying between them. This CDR3 comprises 15 residues. Germline assignment: CDR1 MNHEY and CDR2 SMNVEV (reference sequence). Naive CD45RA+ and memory CD45RA-negative subsets were split from CD4+ cells. Deep-level running was used for the assay. Profiled with immunoSEQ multiplex PCR; TCRdb holds only in-frame clones, not every one. The table lists some 2.1 million clones, about 95% of them singletons. The sequence derives from a man younger than 35 in good health. This chain links TRBV27 with TRBJ1-6; D possibly corresponds to TRBD1 (5 bases). Sequences were obtained from naive CD4+ T cells sorted from blood. Subset indicated: CD45RA+ positively selected. Written as DNA, the CDR3 is TGTGCCAGCAGTTTAGGGGCGGGGGTTGATTCACCCCTCCACTTT. Translation gives CASSLGAGVDSPLHF.